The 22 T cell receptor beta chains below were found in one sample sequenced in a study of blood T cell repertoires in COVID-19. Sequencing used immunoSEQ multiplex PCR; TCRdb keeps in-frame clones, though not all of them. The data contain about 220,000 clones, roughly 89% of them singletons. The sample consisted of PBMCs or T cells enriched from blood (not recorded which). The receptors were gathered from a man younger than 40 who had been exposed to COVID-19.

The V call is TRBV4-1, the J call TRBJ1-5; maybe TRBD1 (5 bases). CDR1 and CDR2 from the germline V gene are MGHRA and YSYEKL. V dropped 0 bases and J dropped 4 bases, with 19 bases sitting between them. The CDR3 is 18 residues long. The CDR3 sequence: CASSQDGDYSGSNQPQHF. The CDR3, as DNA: TGCGCCAGCAGCCAAGATGGGGACTATTCGGGAAGTAATCAGCCCCAGCATTTT.

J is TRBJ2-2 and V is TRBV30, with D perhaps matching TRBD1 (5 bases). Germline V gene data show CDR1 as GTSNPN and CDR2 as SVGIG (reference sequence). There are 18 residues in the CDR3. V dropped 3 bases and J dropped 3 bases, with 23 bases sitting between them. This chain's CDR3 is CAWSTRGGPARDTGELFF. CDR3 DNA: TGTGCCTGGAGCACAAGGGGCGGCCCGGCCCGGGACACCGGGGAGCTGTTTTTT. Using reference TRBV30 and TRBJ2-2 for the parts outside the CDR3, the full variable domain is SQTIHQWPATLVQPVGSPLSLECTVEGTSNPNLYWYRQAAGRGLQLLFYSVGIGQISSEVPQNLSASRPQDRQFILSSKKLLLSDSGFYLCAWSTRGGPARDTGELFFGEGSRLTVL.

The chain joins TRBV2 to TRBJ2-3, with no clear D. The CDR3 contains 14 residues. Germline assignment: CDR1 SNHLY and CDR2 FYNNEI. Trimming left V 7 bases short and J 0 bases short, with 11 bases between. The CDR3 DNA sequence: TGTGCCAGCAAAGCGACCACTAGCACAGATACGCAGTATTTT. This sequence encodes CASKATTSTDTQYF.

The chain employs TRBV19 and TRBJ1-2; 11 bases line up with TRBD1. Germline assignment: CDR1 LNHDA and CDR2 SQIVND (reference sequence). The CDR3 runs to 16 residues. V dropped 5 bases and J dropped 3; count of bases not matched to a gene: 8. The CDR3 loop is CASSPHGQGADYGYTF. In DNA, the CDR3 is TGTGCCAGTAGTCCCCACGGACAGGGGGCCGACTATGGCTACACCTTC.

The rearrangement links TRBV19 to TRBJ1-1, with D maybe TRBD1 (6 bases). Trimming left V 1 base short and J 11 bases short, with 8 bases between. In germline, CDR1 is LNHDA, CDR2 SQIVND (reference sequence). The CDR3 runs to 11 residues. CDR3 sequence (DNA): TGTGCCAGTAGTATAGGACAGGCGGCTTTCTTT. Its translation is CASSIGQAAFF.

The CDR3: CASSYNVRGSNSPLHF. CDR3 bases: TGTGCCAGCAGCTATAACGTAAGAGGATCCAATTCACCCCTCCACTTT. The chain uses TRBV7-9 and TRBJ1-6; D not resolved. The CDR3 runs 16 residues. Trimming stripped 4 bases from V and 7 bases from J, with 17 bases between. Per the germline V gene, CDR1 is SEHNR and CDR2 is FQNEAQ (reference sequence).

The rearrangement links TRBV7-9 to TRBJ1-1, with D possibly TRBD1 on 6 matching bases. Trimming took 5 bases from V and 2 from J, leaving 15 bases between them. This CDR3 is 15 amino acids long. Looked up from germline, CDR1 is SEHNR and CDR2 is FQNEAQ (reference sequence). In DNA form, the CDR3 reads TGTGCCAGCAGCCCCACAGGGCGGATAAACACTGAAGCTTTCTTT. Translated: CASSPTGRINTEAFF. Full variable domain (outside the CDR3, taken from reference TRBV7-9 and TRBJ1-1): DTGVSQNPRHKITKRGQNVTFRCDPISEHNRLYWYRQTLGQGPEFLTYFQNEAQLEKSRLLSDRFSAERPKGSFSTLEIQRTEQGDSAMYLCASSPTGRINTEAFFGQGTRLTVV.

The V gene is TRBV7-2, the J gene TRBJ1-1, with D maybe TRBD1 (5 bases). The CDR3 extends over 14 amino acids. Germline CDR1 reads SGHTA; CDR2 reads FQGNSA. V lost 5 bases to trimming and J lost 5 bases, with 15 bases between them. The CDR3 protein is CASSQIQGGTEAFF. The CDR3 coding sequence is TGTGCCAGCAGCCAAATTCAGGGAGGGACTGAAGCTTTCTTT. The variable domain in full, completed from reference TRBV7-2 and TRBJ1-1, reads GAGVSQSPSNKVTEKGKDVELRCDPISGHTALYWYRQSLGQGLEFLIYFQGNSAPDKSGLPSDRFSAERTGGSVSTLTIQRTQQEDSAVYLCASSQIQGGTEAFFGQGTRLTVV.

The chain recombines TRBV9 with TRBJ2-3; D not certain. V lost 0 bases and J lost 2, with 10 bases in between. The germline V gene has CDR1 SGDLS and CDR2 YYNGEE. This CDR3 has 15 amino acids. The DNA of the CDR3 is TGTGCCAGCAGCGTAGGAAGACTTAACACAGATACGCAGTATTTT. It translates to CASSVGRLNTDTQYF.

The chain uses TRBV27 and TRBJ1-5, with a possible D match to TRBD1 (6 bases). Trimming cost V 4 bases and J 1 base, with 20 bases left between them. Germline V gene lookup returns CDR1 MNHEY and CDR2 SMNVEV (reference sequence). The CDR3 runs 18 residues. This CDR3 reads CASSSHWAAQGSNQPQHF. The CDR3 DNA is TGTGCCAGCAGTTCTCATTGGGCAGCCCAGGGGAGCAATCAGCCCCAGCATTTT.

The CDR3 protein is CASTNRGQGVSGELFF. CDR3 coding DNA: TGTGCCAGCACGAACAGGGGGCAGGGTGTGAGCGGGGAGCTGTTTTTT. The chain carries TRBV11-2 and TRBJ2-2; 9 bases align to TRBD1. Germline-derived CDR1 and CDR2 are SGHAT and FQNNGV. CDR3 size: 16 residues. V gave up 7 bases and J gave up 7 bases; unmatched junction bases: 13.

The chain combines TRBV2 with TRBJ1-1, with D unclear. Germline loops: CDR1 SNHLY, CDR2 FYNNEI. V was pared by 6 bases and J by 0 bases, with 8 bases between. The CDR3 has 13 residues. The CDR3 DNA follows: TGTGCCAGCAGCCAGGAACTGAACACTGAAGCTTTCTTT. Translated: CASSQELNTEAFF. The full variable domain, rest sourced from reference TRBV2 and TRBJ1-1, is EPEVTQTPSHQVTQMGQEVILRCVPISNHLYFYWYRQILGQKVEFLVSFYNNEISEKSEIFDDQFSVERPDGSNFTLKIRSTKLEDSAMYFCASSQELNTEAFFGQGTRLTVV.

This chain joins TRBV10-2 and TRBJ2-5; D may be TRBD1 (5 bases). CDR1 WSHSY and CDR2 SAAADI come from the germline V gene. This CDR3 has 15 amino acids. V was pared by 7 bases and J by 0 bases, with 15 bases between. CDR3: CASKPTGKHQETQYF. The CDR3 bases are TGCGCCAGCAAGCCAACAGGAAAACACCAAGAGACCCAGTACTTC.

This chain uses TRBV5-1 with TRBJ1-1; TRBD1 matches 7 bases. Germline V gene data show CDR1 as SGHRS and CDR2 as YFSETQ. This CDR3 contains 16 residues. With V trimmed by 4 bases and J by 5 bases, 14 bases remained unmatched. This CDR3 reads CASSVGYRGRQTEAFF. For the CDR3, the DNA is TGCGCCAGCAGCGTGGGTTACAGGGGAAGACAAACTGAAGCTTTCTTT.

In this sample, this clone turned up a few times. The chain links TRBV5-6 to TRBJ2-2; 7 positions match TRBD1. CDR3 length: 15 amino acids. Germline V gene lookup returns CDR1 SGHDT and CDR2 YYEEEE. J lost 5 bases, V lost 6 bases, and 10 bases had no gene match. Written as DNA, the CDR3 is TGTGCCAGCATGAGGAGGACAGGCAGAACCGGGGAGCTGTTTTTT. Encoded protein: CASMRRTGRTGELFF.

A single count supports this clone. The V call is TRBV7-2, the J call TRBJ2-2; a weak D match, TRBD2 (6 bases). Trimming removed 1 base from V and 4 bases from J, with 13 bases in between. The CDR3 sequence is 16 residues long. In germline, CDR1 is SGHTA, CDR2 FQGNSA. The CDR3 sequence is CASSLDAGGVTGELFF. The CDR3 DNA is TGTGCCAGCAGCTTAGACGCAGGCGGGGTCACCGGGGAGCTGTTTTTT.

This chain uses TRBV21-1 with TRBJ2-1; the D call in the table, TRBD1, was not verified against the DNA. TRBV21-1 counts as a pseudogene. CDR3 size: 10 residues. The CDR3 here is CASYRAEQFF. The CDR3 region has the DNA TGTGCCAGCTACAGGGCTGAGCAGTTCTTC.

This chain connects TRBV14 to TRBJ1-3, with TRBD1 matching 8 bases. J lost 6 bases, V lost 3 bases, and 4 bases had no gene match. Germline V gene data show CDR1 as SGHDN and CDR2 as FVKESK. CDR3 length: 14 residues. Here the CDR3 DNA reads TGTGCCAGCAGCCAGGACAGGGAGCTAAACACCATATATTTT. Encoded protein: CASSQDRELNTIYF.

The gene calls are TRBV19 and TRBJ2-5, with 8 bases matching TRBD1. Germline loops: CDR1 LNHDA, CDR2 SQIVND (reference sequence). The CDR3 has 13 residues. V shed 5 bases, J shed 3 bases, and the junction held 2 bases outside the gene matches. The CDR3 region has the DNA TGTGCCAGTAGTGTGGACAGGGAAGAGACCCAGTACTTC. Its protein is CASSVDREETQYF.

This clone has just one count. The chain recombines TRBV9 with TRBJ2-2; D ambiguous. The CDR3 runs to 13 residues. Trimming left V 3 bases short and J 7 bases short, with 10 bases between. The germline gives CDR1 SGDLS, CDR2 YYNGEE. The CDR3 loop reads CASSGASNGELFF. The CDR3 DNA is TGTGCCAGCAGCGGGGCCTCAAACGGGGAGCTGTTTTTT.

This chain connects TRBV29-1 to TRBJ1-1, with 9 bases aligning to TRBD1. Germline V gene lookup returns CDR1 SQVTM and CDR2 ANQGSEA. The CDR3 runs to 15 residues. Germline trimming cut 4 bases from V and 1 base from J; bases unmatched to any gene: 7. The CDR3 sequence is CSVVGTGLKNTEAFF. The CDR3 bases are TGCAGCGTTGTCGGGACAGGGTTAAAGAACACTGAAGCTTTCTTT.

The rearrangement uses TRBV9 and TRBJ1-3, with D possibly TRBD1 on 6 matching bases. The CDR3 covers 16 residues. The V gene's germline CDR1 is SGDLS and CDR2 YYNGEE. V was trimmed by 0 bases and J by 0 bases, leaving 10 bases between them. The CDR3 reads CASSVEDSLSGNTIYF. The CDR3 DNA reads TGTGCCAGCAGCGTAGAGGACAGTCTCTCTGGAAACACCATATATTTT.